This entry is about one T cell receptor beta chain. This sample stems from a study of cytomegalovirus exposure and HLA in healthy donors. The study ran its PCR with 60 Vbeta and 13 Jbeta primers. Some clones are missing from TCRdb's copy, which holds only in-frame ones; the method was immunoSEQ multiplex PCR. The data show over 80,000 clones, approximately 71% seen once. Deletions cut 6 bases from V and 0 bases from J, with 9 bases between. Looked up from germline, CDR1 is SQVTM and CDR2 is ANQGSEA. The CDR3 length is 14 residues. This clonotype originated in a young woman in good health and CMV-seropositive. The sample was PBMCs. This chain links TRBV29-1 with TRBJ2-6, with D possibly being TRBD1 (6 bases). The CDR3 here is CSVQGISGANVLTF. The DNA for the CDR3 is TGCAGCGTACAGGGTATCTCTGGGGCCAACGTCCTGACTTTC.